This TCR beta chain comes out of a study of T cells in localized non-small cell lung cancer. General study results and limits: A denser population of T cells in blood accompanied longer overall survival.

The assay was immunoSEQ multiplex PCR, and TCRdb's table has in-frame clones only and misses some. The sample lists more than 10,000 clones; 85% to 90% were seen once. On this clone: The antigen is unknown.

The clonotype was recovered from a male donor at least 60 years old with stage III lung adenocarcinoma. The sequencing here drew on peripheral blood, taken before any cancer treatment.

This chain's CDR3 is CASSRSGTGGGNTIYF. The CDR3 DNA reads as TGTGCCAGCAGCCGCTCCGGGACAGGGGGTGGAAACACCATATATTTT. The rearrangement links TRBV27 to TRBJ1-3; the match to TRBD1 covers 11 bases. Unmatched junction bases numbered 7, after V lost 6 bases and J lost 3 bases. The CDR3 is 16 residues long. Germline values: CDR1 MNHEY, CDR2 SMNVEV (reference sequence).